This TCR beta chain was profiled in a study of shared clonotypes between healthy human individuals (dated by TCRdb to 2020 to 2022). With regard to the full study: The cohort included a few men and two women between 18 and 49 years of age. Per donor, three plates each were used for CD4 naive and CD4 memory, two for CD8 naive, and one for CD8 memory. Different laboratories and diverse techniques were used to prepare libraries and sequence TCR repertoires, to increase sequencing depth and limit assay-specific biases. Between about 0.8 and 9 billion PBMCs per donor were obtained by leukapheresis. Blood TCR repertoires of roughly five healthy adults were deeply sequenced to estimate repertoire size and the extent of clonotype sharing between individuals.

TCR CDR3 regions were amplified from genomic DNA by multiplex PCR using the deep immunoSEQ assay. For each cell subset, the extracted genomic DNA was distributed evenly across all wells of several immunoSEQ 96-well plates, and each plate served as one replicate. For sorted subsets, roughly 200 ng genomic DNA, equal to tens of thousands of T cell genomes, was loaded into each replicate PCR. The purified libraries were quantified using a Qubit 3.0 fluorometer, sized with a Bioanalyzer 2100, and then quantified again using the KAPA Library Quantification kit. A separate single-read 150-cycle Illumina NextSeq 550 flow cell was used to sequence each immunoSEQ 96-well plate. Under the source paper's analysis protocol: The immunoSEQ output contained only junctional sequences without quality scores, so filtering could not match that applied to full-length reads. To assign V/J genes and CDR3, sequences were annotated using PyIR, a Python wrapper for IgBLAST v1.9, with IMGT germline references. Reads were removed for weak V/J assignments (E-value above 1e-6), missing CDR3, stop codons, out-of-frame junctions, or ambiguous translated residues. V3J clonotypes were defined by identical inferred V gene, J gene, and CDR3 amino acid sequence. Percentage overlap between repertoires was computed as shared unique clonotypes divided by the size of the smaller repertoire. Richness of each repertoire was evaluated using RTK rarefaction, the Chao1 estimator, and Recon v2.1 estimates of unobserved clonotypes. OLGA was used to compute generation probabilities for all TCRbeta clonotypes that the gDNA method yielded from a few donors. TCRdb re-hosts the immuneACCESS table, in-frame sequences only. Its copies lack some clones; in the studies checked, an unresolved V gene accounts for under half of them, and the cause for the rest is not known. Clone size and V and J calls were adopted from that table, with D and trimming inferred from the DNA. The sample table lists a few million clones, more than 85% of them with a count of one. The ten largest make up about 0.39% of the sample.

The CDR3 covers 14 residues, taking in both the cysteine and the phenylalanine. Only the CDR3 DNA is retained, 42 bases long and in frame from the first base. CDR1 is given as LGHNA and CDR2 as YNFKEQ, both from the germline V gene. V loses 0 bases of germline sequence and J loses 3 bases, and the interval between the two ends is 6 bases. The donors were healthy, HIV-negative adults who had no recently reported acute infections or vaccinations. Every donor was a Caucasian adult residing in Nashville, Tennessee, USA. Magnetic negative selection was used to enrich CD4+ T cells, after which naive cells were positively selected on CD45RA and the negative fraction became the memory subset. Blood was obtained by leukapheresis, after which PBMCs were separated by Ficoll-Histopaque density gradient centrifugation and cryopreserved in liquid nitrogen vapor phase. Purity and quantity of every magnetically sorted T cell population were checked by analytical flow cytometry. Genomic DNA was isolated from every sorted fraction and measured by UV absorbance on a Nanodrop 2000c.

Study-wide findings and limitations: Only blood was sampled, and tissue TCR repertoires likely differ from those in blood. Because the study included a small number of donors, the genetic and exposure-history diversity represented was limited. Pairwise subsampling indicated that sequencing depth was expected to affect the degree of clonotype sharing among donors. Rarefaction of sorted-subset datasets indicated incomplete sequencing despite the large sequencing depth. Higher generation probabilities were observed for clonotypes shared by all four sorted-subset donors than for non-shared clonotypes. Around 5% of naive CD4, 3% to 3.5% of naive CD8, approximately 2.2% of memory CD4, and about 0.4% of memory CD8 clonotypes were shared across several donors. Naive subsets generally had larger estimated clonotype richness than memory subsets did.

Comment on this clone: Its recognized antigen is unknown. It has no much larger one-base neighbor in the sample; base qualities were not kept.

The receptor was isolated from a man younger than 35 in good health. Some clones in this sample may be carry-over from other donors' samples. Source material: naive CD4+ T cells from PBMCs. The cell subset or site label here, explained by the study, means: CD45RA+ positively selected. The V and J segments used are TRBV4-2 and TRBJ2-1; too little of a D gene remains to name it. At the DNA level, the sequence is TGTGCCAGCAGCCAAGATAACCTCTACAATGAGCAGTTCTTC. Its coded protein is CASSQDNLYNEQFF.